This T cell receptor beta chain was sequenced for a study of T cell changes during pregnancy in multiple sclerosis. Generated by immunoSEQ multiplex PCR, the TCRdb table keeps only in-frame clones and is missing some. The sample consists of 95,000 to 110,000 clones, roughly nine tenths of them appearing once. V dropped 4 bases and J dropped 8 bases, with 17 bases sitting between them. CDR3 length equals 14 residues. Germline CDR1 and CDR2: SEHNR and FQNEAQ (reference sequence). This clonotype was sampled from a female donor with multiple sclerosis, enrolled in a pregnancy study. The sample was peripheral blood, taken after pregnancy. The J gene is TRBJ1-2, the V gene TRBV7-9; possible D gene TRBD1, 6 bases. The CDR3, as DNA: TGTGCCAGCAGCTATCAGGGGATAAGCGGCGGCTACACCTTC. Protein product: CASSYQGISGGYTF.